This T cell receptor beta chain was identified in a study of regulatory T cells in long-lasting Graves disease. This clonotype occurred many times. Antigen: not known. Germline V gives CDR1 MDHEN, CDR2 SYDVKM. The CDR3 runs 13 residues. V was clipped by 7 bases and J by 4 bases, with 11 bases between them. Specified time point: newly diagnosed GD, antithyroid drugs for less than 3 months. PBMCs were the source of the RNA used for TCR sequencing. Blood from the periphery, 8.5 to 9 milliliters in all, was drawn into EDTA tubes. Construction of TCR beta libraries relied on iRepertoire HTBI primers and on Arm-PCR targeting CDR3 regions. MiXCR was run by TCRdb on the multiplex PCR reads, yielding one entry per CDR3 protein. This sample yields about 430,000 distinct CDR3 sequences, of which over 14% are seen a single time; about 7.6% belongs to the top ten. Study-wide results and caveats: Newly diagnosed disease favored TRBV20-1 and TRBJ2-1 over persistent disease. Among the persistent patients, 2,500 to 3,500 public clonotypes were shared, more than the 950 to 1,000 shared among new patients.

These records were also assigned to another study, of T cells in Graves' hyperthyroidism and ophthalmopathy.

The source is a middle-aged woman with Graves disease. Sequencing was performed on peripheral blood mononuclear cells (PBMCs), taken at new diagnosis, from a patient treated with antithyroid drugs. V and J are TRBV28 and TRBJ1-5, with D unresolved. CDR3 sequence (DNA): TGTGCCAGCATCGCCTGGGCTAATCAGCCCCAGCATTTT. It encodes CASIAWANQPQHF.